These 19 T cell receptor beta chains came from one sample sequenced in a study of cytomegalovirus exposure and HLA in healthy donors. Researchers ran the PCR with 60 Vbeta and 13 Jbeta primers. Produced via immunoSEQ multiplex PCR; TCRdb's table is partial and in-frame only. This table has approximately 150,000 clones, approximately 9% appearing once. Sequenced sample: PBMCs. These receptors all stem from a male donor in good health and CMV-seronegative.

This clone was counted a few times. This chain uses TRBV10-3 with TRBJ2-5; TRBD1 agrees at 7 bases. This CDR3 is 13 amino acids long. V lost 11 bases and J lost 5; bases outside the gene matches: 11. Germline V gene lookup returns CDR1 ENHRY and CDR2 SYGVKD. The CDR3 bases are TGTGCCGCGGCAGACAGGGCTCGGGAGACCCAGTACTTC. It translates to CAAADRARETQYF.

This clone was observed a handful of times. The chain uses TRBV5-6 and TRBJ2-2; 11 bases are a match to TRBD1. Germline CDR1 and CDR2: SGHDT and YYEEEE. The CDR3 is 16 residues long. V dropped 4 bases and J dropped 5; count of bases not matched to a gene: 7. CDR3 bases: TGTGCCAGCAGCGAGGGACAGGGGGAGTGGACCGGGGAGCTGTTTTTT. Residues: CASSEGQGEWTGELFF.

V gene TRBV19 combines with J gene TRBJ2-7; D uncertain. The V end was cut by 3 bases, the J end by 1 base, with 10 bases between. Looked up from germline, CDR1 is LNHDA and CDR2 is SQIVND (reference sequence). The CDR3 runs 14 residues. The CDR3 DNA follows: TGTGCCAGTAGTATCACAGAAAGTTCCTACGAGCAGTACTTC. Translating gives CASSITESSYEQYF.

V is TRBV27 and J is TRBJ2-2; D gene unclear. This CDR3 is built from 13 residues. Per germline, CDR1 MNHEY and CDR2 SMNVEV (reference sequence). Trimming cost V 2 bases and J 4 bases, with 5 bases left between them. The CDR3 reads CASSLRVTGELFF. CDR3 bases: TGTGCCAGCAGTTTACGGGTCACCGGGGAGCTGTTTTTT.

V usage is TRBV6-5 and J usage is TRBJ1-2; the match to TRBD1 covers 8 bases. Germline V gene sequence: CDR1 MNHEY, CDR2 SVGAGI. Trimming cost V 6 bases and J 4 bases; bases outside gene matches: 4. CDR3 length equals 13 residues. CDR3: CASSRQGPYGYTF. DNA of the CDR3: TGTGCCAGCAGCCGACAGGGGCCCTATGGCTACACCTTC.

This chain connects TRBV15 to TRBJ1-4; D not resolved. The length of the CDR3 is 15 residues. In germline, CDR1 is LNHNV, CDR2 YYDKDF (reference sequence). V dropped 5 bases and J dropped 7 bases, with 17 bases sitting between them. CDR3 amino acids: CATSLWEGNSEKLFF. DNA for the CDR3: TGTGCCACCAGCCTTTGGGAGGGTAATAGTGAAAAACTGTTTTTT.

The chain combines TRBV5-1 with TRBJ1-2, with D perhaps TRBD1 (6 bases). The CDR3 spans 15 residues. V was clipped by 0 bases and J by 4 bases, with 13 bases between them. The V gene's germline CDR1 is SGHRS and CDR2 YFSETQ. Written as DNA, the CDR3 is TGCGCCAGCAGCTTGGAAGCAGGGGCTGTCTATGGCTACACCTTC. Translation: CASSLEAGAVYGYTF.

The chain carries TRBV19 and TRBJ2-1; TRBD2 matches at 9 bases. The length of the CDR3 is 16 residues. Germline V CDR1 and CDR2: LNHDA, SQIVND (reference sequence). The V segment lost 2 bases and the J segment 8 bases; nucleotides outside the gene matches: 10. The CDR3 DNA sequence: TGTGCCAGTAGTATATCGCGGGGGGGGCATCCCCATGAGCAGTTCTTC. It is translated as CASSISRGGHPHEQFF.

This clone was recorded a few times. The genes are TRBV4-2 and TRBJ1-2; 7 nucleotides match TRBD1. The CDR3 extends over 14 amino acids. CDR1 is LGHNA, CDR2 YNFKEQ, per germline. J was trimmed by 6 bases and V by 1 base; bases with no gene match: 5. DNA of the CDR3: TGTGCCAGCAGCCAAGGGGGCAGGGGGGATGGCTACACCTTC. Its protein is CASSQGGRGDGYTF.

This clone was counted ten times or more. This chain joins TRBV4-2 and TRBJ2-1, with 10 bases identical to TRBD2. Trimming at V came to 4 bases and at J to 8 bases, leaving 11 bases not matched to a gene. Per germline, CDR1 LGHNA and CDR2 YNFKEQ. This CDR3 spans 16 amino acids. Here the CDR3 DNA reads TGTGCCAGCAGCCCCCAATCTAGCGGGGGTTTCCATGAGCAGTTCTTC. It codes for CASSPQSSGGFHEQFF.

The gene calls are TRBV5-1 and TRBJ2-5; D is ambiguous. The CDR3 sequence is 13 residues long. Germline V gene sequence: CDR1 SGHRS, CDR2 YFSETQ. Trimming pared 1 base from V and 1 base from J, leaving 5 bases between. CDR3 in DNA: TGCGCCAGCAGCTTGCAGTCCCAAGAGACCCAGTACTTC. Protein sequence: CASSLQSQETQYF.

This clone appeared a few times. The rearrangement joins TRBV19 to TRBJ2-5, with D perhaps matching TRBD1 (5 bases). Trimming left V 4 bases short and J 4 bases short, with 16 bases between. The CDR3 runs 15 residues. CDR1 LNHDA and CDR2 SQIVND come from the germline V gene (reference sequence). Here the CDR3 reads CASSTDILHGETQYF. CDR3 coding DNA: TGTGCCAGTAGTACGGACATCCTCCACGGAGAGACCCAGTACTTC.

This chain uses TRBV5-6 with TRBJ1-5; a possible D gene is TRBD1 (6 bases). The germline CDR1 and CDR2 sequences are SGHDT and YYEEEE. Between the trimmed V and J ends, which lost 4 bases and 2 bases, there was a span of 19 bases. The CDR3 length is 17 residues. In DNA form, the CDR3 reads TGTGCCAGCAGCCCCGCGGGGGGCGGATACGGCAATCAGCCCCAGCATTTT. Amino acid sequence: CASSPAGGGYGNQPQHF.

This clone has just a few counts. The CDR3: CSGGLGTDTQYF. Here the CDR3 DNA reads TGCAGCGGGGGGCTAGGGACAGATACGCAGTATTTT. The gene calls are TRBV29-1 and TRBJ2-3, with D perhaps matching TRBD1 (6 bases). CDR1 is SQVTM and CDR2 is ANQGSEA in the germline V gene. The CDR3 has 12 amino acids. Trimming left V 7 bases short and J 3 bases short, with 11 bases between.

This clone came up a few times. The chain employs TRBV7-3 and TRBJ1-5; D gene ambiguous. CDR1 SGHTA and CDR2 FQGTGA come from the germline V gene. The CDR3 is 17 amino acids. V dropped 9 bases and J dropped 3 bases, with 24 bases sitting between them. CDR3 bases: TGTGCCAGAGGGCGGAACAATTGGGAGAATAACAATCAGCCCCAGCATTTT. This codes for CARGRNNWENNNQPQHF.

The chain uses TRBV6-6 and TRBJ2-7; 7 bases map to TRBD2. From germline, CDR1 is MNHNY and CDR2 SVGAGI (reference sequence). V was clipped by 0 bases and J by 4 bases; unmatched bases: 6. CDR3 length equals 15 residues. The CDR3 DNA reads TGTGCCAGCAGTTACTCCTCCGGGGGGACGTACGAGCAGTACGTC. This gives the protein CASSYSSGGTYEQYV.

A few counts support this clone. The V call is TRBV5-1, the J call TRBJ1-5; D remains ambiguous. V was shortened by 4 bases and J by 5 bases, with 10 bases between the two germline ends. Germline V gene sequence: CDR1 SGHRS, CDR2 YFSETQ. The CDR3 runs 13 residues. This CDR3 reads CASSSESDQPQHF. In DNA form, the CDR3 reads TGCGCCAGCAGCAGCGAAAGCGATCAGCCCCAGCATTTT.

In its sample, this clone was seen a few times. The J gene is TRBJ2-2, the V gene TRBV13; D perhaps matches TRBD1 (5 bases). The V end was cut by 1 base, the J end by 3 bases, with 9 bases between. Germline V gene data show CDR1 as PRHDT and CDR2 as FYEKMQ (reference sequence). The length of the CDR3 is 15 residues. As DNA, the CDR3 is TGTGCCAGCAGCTTAGAAGGGGTGGACACCGGGGAGCTGTTTTTT. Its protein product is CASSLEGVDTGELFF.

A few counts support this clone. This chain links TRBV30 with TRBJ1-2; 7 bases are a match to TRBD1. This CDR3 is 12 amino acids long. V shed 1 base, J shed 8 bases, and the junction held 4 bases outside the gene matches. CDR1 is GTSNPN, CDR2 SVGIG, per germline (reference sequence). CDR3 in DNA: TGTGCCTGGAGTGACAGGGGCTTAGGCTACACCTTC. Residues: CAWSDRGLGYTF.